Sequencing of this T cell receptor (beta chain) was carried out in a study of blood T cells in healthy people across ages. This clonotype was counted once. The authors drew 8 to 10 milliliters of peripheral blood from each donor. From germline, CDR1 is SGHAT and CDR2 FQNNGV. Trimming shortened V by 3 bases and J by 10 bases, and 10 bases separated the two germline ends. The CDR3 sequence is 12 residues long. The use of a sample-barcoded 5' primer and a J-beta primer mix characterized a second PCR of roughly 6 to 11 cycles. TCRdb ran MiXCR on the 5' RACE reads and lists one entry per CDR3 protein. This table has 600,000 to 850,000 distinct CDR3 sequences, about 40% appearing once.

The receptor was isolated from an older woman in good health. The chain employs TRBV11-2 and TRBJ2-1; D may be TRBD2 (6 bases). Input material: blood. Here the CDR3 DNA reads TGTGCCAGCAGCTTCGATGGGAGGGAGCAGTTCTTC. This gives the protein CASSFDGREQFF.